This T cell receptor beta chain was documented in a study of beta chain features in type 1 diabetes. Study-level findings and limits: When Type 1 diabetes patients were examined, their TCRB CDR3s proved moderately but significantly shorter in all four CD4+ subsets.

This clone showed up just a few times. The antigen is unknown. Without exception, sorted populations had purity beyond 98%. V was pared by 5 bases and J by 9 bases, with 11 bases between. This CDR3 region has 12 residues. The germline CDR1 and CDR2 sequences are SEHNR and FQNEAQ (reference sequence). Every isolated RNA sample was fully reverse transcribed, so sequencing captured expressed TCRB transcripts. Each sample of naive, central memory or regulatory T cells had, on average, around 3.3 million reads. Method: immunoSEQ multiplex PCR; TCRdb's copy keeps in-frame clones and lacks some. The sample has about 650,000 clones; over 10% are singletons.

The V call is TRBV7-9, the J call TRBJ1-5, with no clear D. This TCR was recovered from a man aged 25 to 45 with type 1 diabetes. The specimen was naive CD4+ T cells from blood. The CDR3 is CASSVGVVPQHF. The CDR3 nucleotides are TGTGCCAGCAGCGTGGGAGTGGTGCCCCAGCATTTT. Drawing the rest from reference TRBV7-9 and TRBJ1-5, the complete variable domain is DTGVSQNPRHKITKRGQNVTFRCDPISEHNRLYWYRQTLGQGPEFLTYFQNEAQLEKSRLLSDRFSAERPKGSFSTLEIQRTEQGDSAMYLCASSVGVVPQHFGDGTRLSIL.